One sample yielded the 13 T cell receptor beta chains listed below, sequenced in a study of persistence of HIV-infected CD4 T cells. The libraries were made with immunoSEQ version 4 in survey mode. TCRdb keeps only in-frame clones here, not all; method: immunoSEQ multiplex PCR. The data contain about 28,000 clones, 82% of them singletons. No antigen has been identified for these receptors. Cells were stimulated with CMV-infected fibroblast lysates at about 9.4 ug/mL. CD40L-negative CD69-negative CD45RO-high memory CD4+ T cells were sorted as populations depleted of antigen-responding cells. The sample consisted of CD4+ T cells sorted from PBMCs after approximately 20-hour stimulation, taken from a patient who received antiretroviral therapy. These receptors originate from an adult man with HIV who was CMV-seropositive.

The gene calls are TRBV6-5 and TRBJ2-7; D remains ambiguous. V lost 0 bases to trimming and J lost 7 bases, with 19 bases between them. This CDR3 comprises 16 residues. Germline lookup yields CDR1 MNHEY and CDR2 SVGAGI. The CDR3 DNA follows: TGTGCCAGCAGTTACTCCCGGCAGGACCCCCCGTTAGAGCAGTACTTC. Translating gives CASSYSRQDPPLEQYF.

This clone is a singleton in its sample. The chain carries TRBV2 and TRBJ1-1; D is perhaps TRBD1 (6 bases). Germline assignment: CDR1 SNHLY and CDR2 FYNNEI. CDR3 size: 12 residues. V lost 7 bases and J lost 7, with 13 bases in between. CDR3 bases: TGTGCCAGCAATACAGGGAGAGGTGAAGCTTTCTTT. It yields the protein CASNTGRGEAFF.

J is TRBJ2-4 and V is TRBV25-1, with D perhaps matching TRBD2 (6 bases). The CDR3 consists of 16 residues. Deletions cut 3 bases from V and 0 bases from J, with 12 bases between. The germline V gene has CDR1 MGHDK and CDR2 SYGVNS. As DNA, the CDR3 is TGTGCCAGCAGTGAGCAGGGACTCCTAGCCAAAAACATTCAGTACTTC. Translated, it gives CASSEQGLLAKNIQYF. The whole variable domain, remainder taken from reference TRBV25-1 and TRBJ2-4, is EADIYQTPRYLVIGTGKKITLECSQTMGHDKMYWYQQDPGMELHLIHYSYGVNSTEKGDLSSESTVSRIRTEHFPLTLESARPSHTSQYLCASSEQGLLAKNIQYFGAGTRLSVL.

This clone came up a few times. This chain joins TRBV6-5 and TRBJ2-3; 8 bases fit TRBD1. The CDR3 length is 14 residues. Germline CDR1 MNHEY, CDR2 SVGAGI. Germline trimming cut 5 bases from V and 4 bases from J; bases unmatched to any gene: 5. The CDR3 DNA sequence: TGTGCCAGCAGTATCGACAGGGGACCAGATACGCAGTATTTT. Encoded protein: CASSIDRGPDTQYF.

This chain connects TRBV3-1 (or the pseudogene TRBV3-2) to TRBJ2-7; 8 bases align to TRBD2. In germline, CDR1 is LGHDT, CDR2 YNNKEL (reference sequence). Unmatched junction bases numbered 5, after V lost 4 bases and J lost 0 bases. The CDR3 has 15 residues. CDR3 residues: CASSRAGGGSYEQYF. CDR3 sequence (DNA): TGTGCCAGCAGCCGGGCGGGGGGTGGCTCCTACGAGCAGTACTTC.

The rearrangement joins TRBV12-3 or TRBV12-4 to TRBJ1-2; D call uncertain. The CDR3 has 13 amino acids. Deletions cut 7 bases from V and 6 bases from J, with 15 bases between. The CDR3 region has the DNA TGTGCCAGCACCACCCCTCGGGGAAATGGCTACACCTTC. Translated: CASTTPRGNGYTF.

Only one count was recorded for this clone. The V call is TRBV10-3, the J call TRBJ2-7; no clear D. V gave up 8 bases and J gave up 2 bases, with 7 bases separating them. Germline assignment: CDR1 ENHRY and CDR2 SYGVKD. CDR3 size: 11 residues. The CDR3 region has the DNA TGTGCCATCCGGGCAGCCTACGAGCAGTACTTC. The encoded protein is CAIRAAYEQYF.

The genes are TRBV18 and TRBJ1-1; 7 positions agree with TRBD1. The CDR3 totals 15 residues. Germline CDR1 reads KGHSH; CDR2 reads LQKENI. With 1 base clipped from V and 4 bases from J, the junction kept 6 bases outside the gene matches. CDR3 in amino acids: CASSPQGASGTEAFF. CDR3 sequence (DNA): TGTGCCAGCTCACCACAGGGGGCAAGCGGCACTGAAGCTTTCTTT.

Here the CDR3 DNA reads TGTGCCAGCAGGACACAGGGTACGCAGTATTTT. Encoded protein: CASRTQGTQYF. The chain combines TRBV28 with TRBJ2-3; possible D gene TRBD1, 6 bases. Germline-derived CDR1 and CDR2 are MDHEN and SYDVKM. Trimming removed 6 bases at V and 8 bases at J, with 9 bases between. The CDR3 loop spans 11 amino acids.

The chain has TRBV6-5 and TRBJ2-3; D possibly corresponds to TRBD1 (5 bases). CDR3 length equals 14 residues. V was cut by 3 bases and J by 2 bases, with 9 bases left in between. Germline V gene lookup returns CDR1 MNHEY and CDR2 SVGAGI. The CDR3 sequence: CASSYKTATDTQYF. CDR3 in DNA: TGTGCCAGCAGTTATAAGACAGCCACAGATACGCAGTATTTT.

The V gene is TRBV4-1, the J gene TRBJ2-1; 10 positions agree with TRBD2. This CDR3 has 21 amino acids. The germline gives CDR1 MGHRA, CDR2 YSYEKL. J lost 0 bases, V lost 4 bases, and 18 bases had no gene match. CDR3 coding DNA: TGCGCCAGCAGCCGAGCACTGGTAGGCCCTAGCGGGGGTTACTCCTACAATGAGCAGTTCTTC. Translation gives CASSRALVGPSGGYSYNEQFF.

The chain employs TRBV19 and TRBJ1-2; no definite D call. Germline V lookup: CDR1 LNHDA, CDR2 SQIVND (reference sequence). Trimming shortened V by 3 bases and J by 1 base, and 6 bases separated the two germline ends. The CDR3 runs 13 residues. CDR3 loop: CASSMANNYGYTF. The CDR3 DNA sequence: TGTGCCAGTAGTATGGCCAATAACTATGGCTACACCTTC.

The V gene is TRBV5-1, the J gene TRBJ1-2, with TRBD1 identical over 7 bases. The CDR3 consists of 17 residues. V dropped 1 base and J dropped 0; count of bases not matched to a gene: 9. The V gene's germline CDR1 is SGHRS and CDR2 YFSETQ. The CDR3 DNA is TGCGCCAGCAGCTTGAGGGGACAGACGTTAGCTAACTATGGCTACACCTTC. It is translated as CASSLRGQTLANYGYTF. The full variable domain, its missing parts supplied by reference TRBV5-1 and TRBJ1-2, is KAGVTQTPRYLIKTRGQQVTLSCSPISGHRSVSWYQQTPGQGLQFLFEYFSETQRNKGNFPGRFSGRQFSNSRSEMNVSTLELGDSALYLCASSLRGQTLANYGYTFGSGTRLTVV.